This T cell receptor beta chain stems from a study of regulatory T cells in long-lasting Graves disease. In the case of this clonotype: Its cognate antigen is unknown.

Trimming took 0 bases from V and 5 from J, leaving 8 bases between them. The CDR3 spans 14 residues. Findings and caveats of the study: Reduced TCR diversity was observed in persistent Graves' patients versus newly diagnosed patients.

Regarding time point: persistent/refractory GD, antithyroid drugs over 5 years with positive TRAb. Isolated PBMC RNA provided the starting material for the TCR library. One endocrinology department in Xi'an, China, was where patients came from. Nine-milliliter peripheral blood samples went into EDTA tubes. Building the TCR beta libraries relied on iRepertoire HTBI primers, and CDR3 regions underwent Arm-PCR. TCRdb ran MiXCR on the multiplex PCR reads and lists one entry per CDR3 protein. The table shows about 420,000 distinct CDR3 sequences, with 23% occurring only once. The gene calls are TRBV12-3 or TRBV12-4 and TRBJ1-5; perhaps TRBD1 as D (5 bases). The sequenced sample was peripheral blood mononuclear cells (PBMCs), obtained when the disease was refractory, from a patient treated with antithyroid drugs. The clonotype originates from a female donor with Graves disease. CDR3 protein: CASSLADRYQPQHF. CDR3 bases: TGTGCCAGCAGTTTAGCAGACAGATATCAGCCCCAGCATTTT.